This is a list of T cell receptor beta chains from one sample in a study of T cells after yellow fever vaccination. One entry per CDR3 protein results from TCRdb running MiXCR on the 5' RACE reads. Of a few hundred thousand distinct CDR3 sequences in the sample, approximately 8% were seen once. The source was CD4+ T cells sorted from PBMCs, collected 5 days after the yellow fever booster vaccination. Receptor source: a man between 18 and 29 years old who received the YFV17D yellow fever vaccine. The conserved cysteine and the conserved F or W are not part of the CDR3 here.

J	V	CDR3
TRBJ1-3	TRBV3-1	ASSQGQGTGNTIY
TRBJ1-2	TRBV5-1	ASSPTPKEQGYT
TRBJ1-2	TRBV12-3/TRBV12-4	ASSLEGRIYGYT
TRBJ1-5	TRBV12-3/TRBV12-4	ASSPPLLGVYQPQH
TRBJ2-5	TRBV5-4	ASRNSGGDVTQY
TRBJ2-7	TRBV7-2	ASSLGPPGEQY
TRBJ2-1	TRBV4-2	ASSQGNAPDYNEQF
TRBJ1-2	TRBV10-3	AISDSGRGVDGYT
TRBJ1-6	TRBV13	ASRTGSSYNSPLH
TRBJ1-2	TRBV25-1	ASSEQDRGLGYT
TRBJ2-5	TRBV20-1	SARGQGAPETQY
TRBJ2-3	TRBV2	ASGGLAGVTDTQY
TRBJ1-5	TRBV19	ASSIRSYSNQPQH
TRBJ2-2	TRBV12-3/TRBV12-4	ASRPLAVRLNTGELF
TRBJ2-1	TRBV5-1	ASSLDPGAGNEQF
TRBJ2-3	TRBV12-3/TRBV12-4	ASGPSDRKRGDTQY
TRBJ2-6	TRBV6-6	ASSQTESGANVLT
TRBJ1-2	TRBV25-1	ASTTLGGTGGYT
TRBJ1-2	TRBV2	ASTGGAGHVAYGYT
TRBJ1-2	TRBV11-1	ASSLEEGGGYT
TRBJ1-2	TRBV9	ASSVEGYIGGYT
TRBJ1-2	TRBV12-3/TRBV12-4	ASSTPPGEYGYT
TRBJ1-2	TRBV5-1	ASSSDGPYGYT
TRBJ1-5	TRBV7-2	ASSSGGRQPQH
TRBJ1-6	TRBV12-3/TRBV12-4	ASSFGTGMETPLH
TRBJ1-4	TRBV11-2	ASSLGGGRRNEKLF
TRBJ1-2	TRBV18	ASSPPNQGYT
TRBJ1-2	TRBV10-1	ASSEGVDYGYT
TRBJ1-2	TRBV5-1	ASSTQGGGYGYT
TRBJ1-2	TRBV5-1	ASSRATGDYT
TRBJ1-5	TRBV9	ASSVGGAQGNQPQH
TRBJ2-7	TRBV5-1	ASSYRDRGSSSYEQY
TRBJ1-5	TRBV2	ASSRSELRQPQH
TRBJ2-4	TRBV24-1	ATSDPRQGLAKNIQY
TRBJ2-5	TRBV12-3/TRBV12-4	ASSRLAGGKPQY
TRBJ2-7	TRBV4-1	ASSQGEGRITYEQY
TRBJ2-1	TRBV29-1	SVLQGILGNEQF
TRBJ1-2	TRBV18	ASSLTGDHGYT
TRBJ1-1	TRBV9	ASSARMNTEAF
TRBJ2-5	TRBV3-1	ASKEVGQIQETQY
TRBJ2-3	TRBV7-8	ASSSSGGAPDTQY
TRBJ2-5	TRBV12-3/TRBV12-4	ASSPTGRETQY
TRBJ1-1	TRBV7-2	ASSLGSDREGD
TRBJ2-5	TRBV6-1	ASSAIAGDVVETQY
TRBJ2-2	TRBV6-2/TRBV6-3	ASRLSGELF
TRBJ2-3	TRBV6-6	ASRLGQGADTQY
TRBJ1-2	TRBV6-2/TRBV6-3	ASRSGGGNYGYT
TRBJ1-4	TRBV27	ASSSRGQGANEKLF
TRBJ2-1	TRBV6-1	ASRWTGGVGQF
TRBJ2-2	TRBV6-6	ASSSTGGVTGELF
TRBJ2-3	TRBV6-6	ASSSPPAGADTQY
TRBJ2-5	TRBV4-2	ASSQDLVTQTQY
TRBJ2-3	TRBV20-1	SASGTSGSTDTQY
TRBJ1-4	TRBV5-6	ASSLTGGNEKLF
TRBJ2-7	TRBV7-6	ASSFQGAYEQY
TRBJ2-3	TRBV14	ASSQGKLRTSVMNTQY